A selection of T cell receptor beta chains follows, all from one sample in a study of shared clonotypes between healthy human individuals. Method: immunoSEQ multiplex PCR; TCRdb's copy keeps in-frame clones and lacks some. The table lists over a million clones, roughly 80% of them singletons. Specimen: memory CD4+ T cells sorted from blood. The receptors were sampled from a man younger than 30 in good health. The CDR3 runs from the conserved cysteine through the conserved F or W. The D gene is left open where the match is weak. Size is stated for part of the rows, as once, few or many counts, or as a class when the clone is expanded.

CASSFRPIAGGPYNEQFF	TGTGCCAGCAGCTTTAGACCAATAGCGGGAGGACCTTACAATGAGCAGTTCTTC	TRBD2	18	TRBJ2-1	NA	TRBV7-2
CASSQTQTSSNEQFF	TGCGCCAGCAGCCAAACACAAACTAGCTCCAATGAGCAGTTCTTC	NA	15	TRBJ2-1	NA	TRBV4-1
CASSPGPLAGRAKNIQYF	TGTGCCAGCAGCCCCGGCCCACTAGCGGGGAGAGCCAAAAACATTCAGTACTTC	TRBD2	18	TRBJ2-4	NA	TRBV7-6
CASREGISPLHF	TGCGCCAGCAGGGAGGGGATTTCACCCCTCCACTTT	NA	12	TRBJ1-6	many	TRBV10-2
CATSRAAVWGETQYF	TGTGCCACCAGCAGAGCGGCAGTTTGGGGGGAGACCCAGTACTTC	NA	15	TRBJ2-5	once	TRBV15
CASSERESGANVLTF	TGTGCCAGCAGTGAAAGGGAATCTGGGGCCAACGTCCTGACTTTC	NA	15	TRBJ2-6	many	TRBV6-1
CASSSDRSNTEAFF	TGTGCCAGCAGCTCGGACAGATCGAACACTGAAGCTTTCTTT	NA	14	TRBJ1-1	NA	TRBV7-2
CASSLSIPASQETQYF	TGTGCCAGCAGTTTATCGATTCCAGCCTCCCAAGAGACCCAGTACTTC	NA	16	TRBJ2-5	NA	TRBV27
CASSGGGELAGANVLTF	TGTGCCAGCAGCGGAGGAGGGGAGCTAGCTGGGGCCAACGTCCTGACTTTC	NA	17	TRBJ2-6	few	TRBV5-4
CASSVGRVINEQFF	TGTGCCAGCAGCGTAGGGAGGGTTATCAATGAGCAGTTCTTC	NA	14	TRBJ2-1	NA	TRBV9
CSVARAPNEKLFF	TGCAGCGTTGCCAGGGCCCCTAATGAAAAACTGTTTTTT	NA	13	TRBJ1-4	NA	TRBV29-1
CASRTQQGNNQPQHF	TGTGCCAGCAGAACCCAACAGGGTAACAATCAGCCCCAGCATTTT	NA	15	TRBJ1-5	NA	TRBV6-1
CASSPGSRSSYEQYF	TGTGCCAGCAGTCCAGGCTCCCGATCCTCCTACGAGCAGTACTTC	NA	15	TRBJ2-7	NA	TRBV6-1
CASRTGTSYNEQFF	TGTGCCAGCAGGACCGGGACCTCCTACAATGAGCAGTTCTTC	NA	14	TRBJ2-1	many	TRBV2
CASSEYRAYEQYF	TGTGCCAGCAGTGAGTACAGGGCATACGAGCAGTACTTC	NA	13	TRBJ2-7	few	TRBV2
CASSTGQMNTEAFF	TGTGCCAGCAGTACCGGACAGATGAACACTGAAGCTTTCTTT	NA	14	TRBJ1-1	NA	TRBV6-6
CAWGKVTGELFF	TGTGCCTGGGGCAAGGTCACCGGGGAGCTGTTTTTT	NA	12	TRBJ2-2	NA	TRBV30
CAWSVSMGRSNEKLFF	TGTGCCTGGAGTGTATCGATGGGCAGGAGTAATGAAAAACTGTTTTTT	NA	16	TRBJ1-4	NA	TRBV30
CASSDKGSGNTIYF	TGTGCCAGCAGTGACAAGGGGTCTGGAAACACCATATATTTT	NA	14	TRBJ1-3	NA	TRBV2
CASSKQGQTDTQYF	TGTGCCAGCAGTAAACAGGGTCAGACAGATACGCAGTATTTT	NA	14	TRBJ2-3	NA	TRBV2
CASSVMGQGTGDTQYF	TGTGCCAGCAGCGTAATGGGTCAGGGAACAGGAGATACGCAGTATTTT	NA	16	TRBJ2-3	NA	TRBV9
CAISESPRQGGGYTF	TGTGCCATCAGTGAGTCACCCAGACAGGGGGGCGGCTACACCTTC	TRBD1	15	TRBJ1-2	NA	TRBV10-3
CASSQQPSSYEQYF	TGTGCCAGCAGTCAACAACCAAGTTCCTACGAGCAGTACTTC	NA	14	TRBJ2-7	NA	TRBV6-1
CASSRDRVWGYTF	TGTGCCAGCAGCCGGGACAGGGTATGGGGCTACACCTTC	TRBD1	13	TRBJ1-2	NA	TRBV5-6
CASSLGLFTDTQYF	TGTGCCAGCAGTCTCGGACTATTCACAGATACGCAGTATTTT	NA	14	TRBJ2-3	NA	TRBV27
CASSRSTGRQGNYEQYF	TGTGCCAGCAGCCGGTCTACCGGCCGACAGGGGAACTACGAGCAGTACTTC	TRBD1	17	TRBJ2-7	NA	TRBV5-4
CASSPGTGYGYTF	TGTGCCAGCAGCCCCGGGACAGGGTATGGCTACACCTTC	TRBD1	13	TRBJ1-2	once	TRBV6-6
CASSPQRDTSYEQYF	TGTGCCAGCTCACCACAACGGGATACGTCCTACGAGCAGTACTTC	NA	15	TRBJ2-7	few	TRBV18
CASIGQGNSPLHF	TGTGCCAGCATCGGACAGGGAAATTCACCCCTCCACTTT	TRBD1	13	TRBJ1-6	NA	TRBV6-1
CASSSGTSGGTDTQYF	TGTGCCAGCAGCTCAGGGACTAGCGGGGGCACAGATACGCAGTATTTT	TRBD2	16	TRBJ2-3	few	TRBV5-4
CATSRGGAFNEKLFF	TGTGCCACCAGCAGAGGAGGGGCGTTTAATGAAAAACTGTTTTTT	NA	15	TRBJ1-4	many	TRBV15
CASSGDRGPGNTIYF	TGTGCCAGCAGCGGGGACAGGGGCCCTGGAAACACCATATATTTT	TRBD1	15	TRBJ1-3	once	TRBV9
CASSDLGIGYTF	TGCGCCAGCAGTGATTTAGGGATTGGCTACACCTTC	NA	12	TRBJ1-2	NA	TRBV10-2
CASSDGTGQEEQYF	TGCGCCAGCAGCGACGGGACAGGGCAGGAAGAGCAGTACTTC	TRBD1	14	TRBJ2-7	NA	TRBV5-1
CASSLTLSGINYGYTF	TGCGCCAGCAGCTTGACGTTGAGTGGGATTAACTATGGCTACACCTTC	NA	16	TRBJ1-2	NA	TRBV5-1
CASRYWTVEGKLFF	TGTGCCAGCAGGTATTGGACAGTCGAGGGAAAACTGTTTTTT	NA	14	TRBJ1-4	once	TRBV6-6
CAWSRGQGQETQYF	TGTGCCTGGAGTCGGGGCCAGGGTCAGGAGACCCAGTACTTC	NA	14	TRBJ2-5	NA	TRBV30
CASSATVSRDSPLHF	TGTGCCAGCTCAGCGACAGTTTCTAGGGATTCACCCCTCCACTTT	NA	15	TRBJ1-6	NA	TRBV18
CASSPGTGYNSPLHF	TGCGCCAGCAGCCCCGGGACAGGGTATAATTCACCCCTCCACTTT	TRBD1	15	TRBJ1-6	NA	TRBV4-3
CASSTFLGGIYNEQFF	TGTGCCAGCAGCACCTTTTTAGGCGGGATTTACAATGAGCAGTTCTTC	NA	16	TRBJ2-1	few	TRBV11-2
CASSFGSTDTQYF	TGCGCCAGCAGCTTCGGTTCCACAGATACGCAGTATTTT	NA	13	TRBJ2-3	NA	TRBV5-1
CASRDRPETYEQYF	TGCGCCAGCAGGGACCGACCGGAAACCTACGAGCAGTACTTC	NA	14	TRBJ2-7	NA	TRBV10-2
CAWSVKGVYSPLHF	TGTGCCTGGAGTGTAAAAGGGGTGTATTCACCCCTCCACTTT	NA	14	TRBJ1-6	NA	TRBV30
CASSPLSRADTQYF	TGTGCCAGCAGTCCCCTGTCCCGGGCAGATACGCAGTATTTT	NA	14	TRBJ2-3	NA	TRBV6-5
CASSPGTSNSDTQYF	TGCGCCAGCAGCCCGGGGACTAGTAACTCTGATACGCAGTATTTT	TRBD2	15	TRBJ2-3	NA	TRBV5-1
CASSSLAGGSYEQYF	TGTGCCAGCAGCTCACTAGCGGGAGGCTCCTACGAGCAGTACTTC	TRBD2	15	TRBJ2-7	NA	TRBV27
CASSLGKNTEAFF	TGTGCCAGCAGCTTAGGAAAAAACACTGAAGCTTTCTTT	NA	13	TRBJ1-1	NA	TRBV5-6
CASMEPTFGNTEAFF	TGTGCCAGCATGGAACCCACCTTCGGGAACACTGAAGCTTTCTTT	NA	15	TRBJ1-1	NA	TRBV5-8
CASSSSEGTSQHF	TGTGCCAGCAGCTCTAGCGAAGGGACCTCCCAGCATTTT	NA	13	TRBJ1-5	NA	TRBV11-2
CASSPVSLKATNEKLFF	TGTGCCAGCTCACCAGTAAGCCTGAAAGCAACTAATGAAAAACTGTTTTTT	NA	17	TRBJ1-4	NA	TRBV18
CVSSGLSGNTIYF	TGTGTCAGCTCGGGGCTCTCTGGAAACACCATATATTTT	NA	13	TRBJ1-3	NA	TRBV28
CASSLSGEQFF	TGTGCCAGCAGCTTATCAGGCGAGCAGTTCTTC	NA	11	TRBJ2-1	once	TRBV7-9
CASRASGLGGYEQYF	TGTGCCAGCAGAGCTTCTGGACTAGGGGGCTACGAGCAGTACTTC	NA	15	TRBJ2-7	NA	TRBV6-1
CASSQAGSAGDPYNEQFF	TGTGCCAGCAGCCAAGCAGGCTCAGCGGGGGATCCCTACAATGAGCAGTTCTTC	TRBD2	18	TRBJ2-1	NA	TRBV4-2
CASRESGPMGAFF	TGTGCCAGCAGGGAATCGGGACCGATGGGGGCTTTCTTT	NA	13	TRBJ1-1	NA	TRBV6-6
CAWSRQGLTEAFF	TGTGCCTGGAGTCGACAGGGTCTCACTGAAGCTTTCTTT	TRBD1	13	TRBJ1-1	NA	TRBV30
CASSLAGKDTQYF	TGCGCCAGCAGCTTGGCAGGGAAAGATACGCAGTATTTT	NA	13	TRBJ2-3	NA	TRBV5-1